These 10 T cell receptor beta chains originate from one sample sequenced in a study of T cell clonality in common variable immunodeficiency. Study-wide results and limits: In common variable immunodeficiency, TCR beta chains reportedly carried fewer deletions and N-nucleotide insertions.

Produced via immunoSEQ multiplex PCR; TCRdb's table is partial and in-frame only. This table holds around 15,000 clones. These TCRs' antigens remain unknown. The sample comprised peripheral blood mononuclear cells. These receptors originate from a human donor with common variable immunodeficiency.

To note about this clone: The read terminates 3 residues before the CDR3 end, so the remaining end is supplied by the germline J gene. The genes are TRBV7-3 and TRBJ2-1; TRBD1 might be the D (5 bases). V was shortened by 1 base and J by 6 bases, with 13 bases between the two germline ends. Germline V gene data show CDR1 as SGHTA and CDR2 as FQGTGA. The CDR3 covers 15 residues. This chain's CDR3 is CASSLIPDSLNEQFF. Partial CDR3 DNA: TGTGCCAGCAGCTTAATTCCCGACAGCCTCAATGAG.

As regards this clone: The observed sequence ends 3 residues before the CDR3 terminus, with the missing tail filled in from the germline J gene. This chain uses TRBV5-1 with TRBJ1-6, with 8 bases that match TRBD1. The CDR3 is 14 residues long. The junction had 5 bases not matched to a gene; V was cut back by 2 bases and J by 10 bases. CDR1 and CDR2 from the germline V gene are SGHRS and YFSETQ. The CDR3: CASSFAGGGSPLHF. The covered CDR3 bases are TGCGCCAGCAGCTTCGCAGGGGGCGGCTCACCC.

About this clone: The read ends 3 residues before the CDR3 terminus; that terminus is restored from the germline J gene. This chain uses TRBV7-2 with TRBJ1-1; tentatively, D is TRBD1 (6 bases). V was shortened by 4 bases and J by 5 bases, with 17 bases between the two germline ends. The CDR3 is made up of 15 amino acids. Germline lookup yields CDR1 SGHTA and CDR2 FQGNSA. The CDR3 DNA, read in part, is TGTGCCAGCAGCTCTAACCAGGGGACCTGGACTGAA. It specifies CASSSNQGTWTE. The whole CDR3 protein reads CASSSNQGTWTEAFF.

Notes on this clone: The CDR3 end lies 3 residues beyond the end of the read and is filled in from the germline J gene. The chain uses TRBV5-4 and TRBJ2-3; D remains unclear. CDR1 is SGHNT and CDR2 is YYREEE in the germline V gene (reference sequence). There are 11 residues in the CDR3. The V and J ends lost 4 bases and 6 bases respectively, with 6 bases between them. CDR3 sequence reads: CASSQADTQYF. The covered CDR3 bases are TGTGCCAGCAGCCAGGCGGATACG.

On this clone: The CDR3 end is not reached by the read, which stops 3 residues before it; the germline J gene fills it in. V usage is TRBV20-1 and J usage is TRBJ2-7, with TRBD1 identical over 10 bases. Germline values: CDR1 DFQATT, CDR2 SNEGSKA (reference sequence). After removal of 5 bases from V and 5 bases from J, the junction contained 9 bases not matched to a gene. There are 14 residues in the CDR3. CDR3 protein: CSARPDRGRHEQYF. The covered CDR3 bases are TGCAGTGCTCGCCCAGACAGGGGGCGACACGAG.

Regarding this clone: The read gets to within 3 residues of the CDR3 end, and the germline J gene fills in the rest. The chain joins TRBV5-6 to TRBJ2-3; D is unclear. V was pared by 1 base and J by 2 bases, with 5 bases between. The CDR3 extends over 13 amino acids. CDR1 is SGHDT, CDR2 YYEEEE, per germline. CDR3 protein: CASSLFSTDTQYF. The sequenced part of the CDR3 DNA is TGTGCCAGCAGCTTGTTCTCCACAGATACG.

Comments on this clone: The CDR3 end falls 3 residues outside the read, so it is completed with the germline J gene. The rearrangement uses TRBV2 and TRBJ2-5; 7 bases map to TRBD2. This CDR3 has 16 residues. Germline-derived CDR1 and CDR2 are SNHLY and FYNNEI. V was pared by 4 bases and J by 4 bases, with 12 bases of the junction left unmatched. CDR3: CASSGGVAGGGETQYF. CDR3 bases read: TGTGCCAGCAGTGGGGGAGTAGCGGGTGGGGGAGAGACC.

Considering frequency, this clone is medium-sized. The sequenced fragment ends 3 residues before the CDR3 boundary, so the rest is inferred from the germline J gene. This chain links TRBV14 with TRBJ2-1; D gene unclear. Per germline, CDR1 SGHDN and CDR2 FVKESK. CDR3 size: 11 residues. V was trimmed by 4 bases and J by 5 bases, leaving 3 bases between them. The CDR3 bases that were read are TGTGCCAGCAGCCTAAACAATGAG. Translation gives CASSLNNE. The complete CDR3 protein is CASSLNNEQFF.

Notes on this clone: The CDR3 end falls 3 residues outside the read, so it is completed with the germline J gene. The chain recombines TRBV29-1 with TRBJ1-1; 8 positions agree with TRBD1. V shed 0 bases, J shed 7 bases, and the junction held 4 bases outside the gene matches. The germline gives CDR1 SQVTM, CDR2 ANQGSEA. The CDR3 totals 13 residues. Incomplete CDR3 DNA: TGCAGCGTTGAAGACCGGACAGGGATTGAA. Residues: CSVEDRTGIE. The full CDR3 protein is CSVEDRTGIEAFF.

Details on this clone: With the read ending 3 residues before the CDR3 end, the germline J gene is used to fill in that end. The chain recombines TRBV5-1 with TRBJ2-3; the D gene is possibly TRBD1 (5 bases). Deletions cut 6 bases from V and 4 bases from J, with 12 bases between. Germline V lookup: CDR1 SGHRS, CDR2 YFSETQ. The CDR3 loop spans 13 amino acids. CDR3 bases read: TGCGCCAGCAAGTCAGGGTGGGCAGATACG. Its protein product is CASKSGWADT. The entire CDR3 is CASKSGWADTQYF.